The T cell receptor (beta chain) under discussion was sequenced for a study of molecular identifiers for immune sequencing clone quantification (dated by TCRdb to between 2018 and 2020). For the wider study: For a replicate experiment, the RNA from either approximately 20,000 or 100,000 naive CD8 T cells was divided into five aliquots, and four of those aliquots went on to sequencing. The study was a methods study using CD8 T cells to benchmark molecular-identifier clustering-based TCR repertoire sequencing (MIDCIRS) and TCR RNA copy counting.

The CDR3 runs 15 amino acids, cysteine and phenylalanine included. Left in the record is the CDR3 DNA by itself, 45 bases read in frame from the first base. The germline V gene (reference sequence) specifies MNHNY as CDR1 and SVGAGI as CDR2. A distance of 22 bases separates the germline ends of V and J, which lose 7 bases and 8 bases respectively. Libraries of naive CD8 T cells were built from anywhere between about 19,000 and 1,100,000 sorted cells, with 10%, 30% or 50% of the purified RNA used. Naive CD8 T cells were FACS-sorted as CD8+CD4-CCR7+CD45RA+ on a BD FACSAria II into RLT Plus buffer. To test detection sensitivity, Jurkat RNA equal to ten TCR copies was added to samples of about 20,000-1,100,000 naive CD8 T cells. Enrichment of CD8 T cells was performed with RosetteSep CD8+ T Cell Enrichment Cocktail and Ficoll-Paque, after which ACK red cell lysis was carried out. Ten or more counts support this clonotype. What antigen it recognizes has not been identified. Base quality data are lacking; no much larger clone is found one base away.

Library preparation was by PCR. The sequencer was an Illumina HiSeq 4000. Bulk TCR libraries were made following a previously described method, with the TCR primers given in Table S5. The Qiagen AllPrep DNA/RNA kit was used to purify total RNA. Reads from multiple sequencing runs of the same library were pooled before analysis. Per the source publication's procedure: Only reads with exact TCR constant sequence were kept, trimmed to 150 nt, and grouped by their 12-nt molecular barcodes. Reads in each barcode group were sub-clustered using a 15% Levenshtein threshold, and a quality-weighted consensus sequence was built for each RNA molecule. Non-functional sequences were excluded, and lower-count sequences lying one edit away from another sequence were also excluded. Barcode sub-clusters with fewer than 20% of the maximum read count were removed, based on fitting two negative binomial distributions. In TCRdb, the public reads were trimmed at Q25 with fastp and aligned with MiXCR, with productive beta chains retained. Entries that share a CDR3 protein sequence are merged under the most common genes and DNA. The V and J calls here are based on TCRdb, not the publication. In this sample the table shows about 640,000 distinct CDR3 sequences, approximately 20% of which occur a single time. Of the sample, roughly 0.83% is held by the ten largest clones.

What the research found in general, with its limitations: A single cell's worth of spiked-in Jurkat TCR RNA was reported detectable even among 900,000 to 1,000,000 naive CD8 T cells. Highly expanded clone sizes could be underestimated because identical TCR molecules may share a barcode. When barcode sub-clustering was left out, chimeric consensus sequences inflated TCR diversity, with chimeras reaching as high as 47%. In CMV-specific effector cells, over 99% of molecules were held by clones above 20 RNA copies, whereas under 1% of molecules were held by such clones in naive cells. Naive libraries contained spiked-in Jurkat TCR RNA (approximately ten copies' worth), which is not part of the donor repertoire. Modeling indicated roughly 3.2 TCR RNA copies recovered per cell, compared with about 9.4 by digital PCR, which implies a capture efficiency of around 31%.

Specimen: naive CD8+ T cells from blood, with Jurkat cell RNA spiked in. The cell subset or site label of this sample denotes: FACS-sorted CD8+CD4-CCR7+CD45RA+ naive T cells. The sequence links TRBV6-6 to TRBJ2-3; the D gene could be either TRBD1 or TRBD2, each agreeing at 5 bases. This receptor was obtained from a human donor in good health. Some libraries in this study had Jurkat cell RNA spiked in. DNA sequence: TGTGCCAGCACTGAGATAGGGGAAGGGGACGGTACGCAGTATTTT. It codes for CASTEIGEGDGTQYF.